A single sample gave rise to the 2 T cell receptor beta chains below, sequenced in a study of a mutant IDH1 vaccine in newly diagnosed glioma. Time point indicated: week 11, during vaccination. It was 300 ug of mutant IDH1 20-mer peptide that made up each vaccine dose, given with topical imiquimod. Sequencing was performed with immunoSEQ multiplex PCR; in TCRdb, only in-frame clones are kept and a portion is missing. This repertoire shows around 60,000 clones, about 88% found once; its top ten account for about 8.2%. What these receptors recognize is not known. Sample: PBMCs, taken from a glioma patient whose treatment included an IDH1 peptide vaccine. All receptors come from a woman aged 50 to 65 with glioma.

The chain is built from TRBV6-5 and TRBJ1-1; D may be TRBD1 (5 bases). This CDR3 has 15 amino acids. Deletions cut 2 bases from V and 6 bases from J, with 16 bases between. From germline, CDR1 is MNHEY and CDR2 SVGAGI. The CDR3 here is CASSYNYDSRAEAFF. In DNA, the CDR3 is TGTGCCAGCAGTTACAATTACGACAGCCGTGCTGAAGCTTTCTTT.

This clone has a single count. Sequence at one end of the junction differs from germline and may be a read error. The chain uses TRBV7-9 and TRBJ1-6; D is perhaps TRBD1 (5 bases). The CDR3 loop spans 14 amino acids. Germline loops: CDR1 SEHNR, CDR2 FQNEAQ (reference sequence). For the CDR3, the DNA is TGTGCCAGCAACCTAAACGAGGGGAATTCGCCCCTCCACTTT. It encodes CASNLNEGNSPLHF.